The sample holds a few counts of the clone carrying this T cell receptor beta chain. Its target is unknown. This sample was taken from a study of T-cell memory formation after mild COVID-19. At the level of the study: Clusters were largely donor specific.

cDNA libraries for TCR alpha and TCR beta, carrying sample barcodes and UMIs, came from 5'RACE with constant-segment primers. TCRdb ran MiXCR on the 5' RACE reads and lists one entry per CDR3 protein. The table records about 180,000 distinct CDR3 sequences, 16% of them present only once. The study's findings and limits: Some responding clones appeared in pre-infection memory, suggesting cross-reactive memory joined.

Source material: PBMCs or a T cell subset sorted from them (not recorded which). This clonotype originated in an adult woman who had mild COVID-19 (a few samples of this study predate the infection). Cell type and time point are not known.

This chain's CDR3 is CATSDTAGTGANVLTF. The CDR3 nucleotides read TGTGCCACCAGTGATACAGCAGGGACCGGGGCCAACGTCCTGACTTTC. This rearrangement joins TRBV24-1 to TRBJ2-6; TRBD1 or TRBD2 may be the D gene (5 bases each). The CDR3 runs 16 residues. In germline, CDR1 is KGHDR, CDR2 SFDVKD. V was pared by 3 bases and J by 4 bases, with 12 bases between.